This T cell receptor (beta chain) was profiled in a study of early T cells in non-severe SARS-CoV-2 infection. CDR3 length: 11 amino acids. V gave up 4 bases and J gave up 14 bases, with 12 bases separating them. Germline CDR1 and CDR2: MNHEY and SMNVEV (reference sequence). Unique molecular identifier tags were affixed to discrete cDNA molecules. TCRdb recomputed calls from the 5' RACE reads with MiXCR, one row per CDR3 protein. The repertoire holds around 80,000 distinct CDR3 sequences, with roughly 13% as singletons. Sequencing was carried out using whole blood. The source is an adult who was a healthcare worker with PCR-confirmed SARS-CoV-2 infection or an uninfected control (not recorded which). The rearrangement uses TRBV27 and TRBJ2-1; D call uncertain. The CDR3 is CASSYGWVEFF. The CDR3 DNA reads TGTGCCAGCAGTTATGGTTGGGTGGAGTTCTTC.